The source of this T cell receptor (beta chain) is a study of CD8 T cells in Susac syndrome. Reverse transcription of roughly 0.5 to 1 ug RNA used random hexamers. MiXCR, run by TCRdb on the immunoSEQ multiplex PCR reads, gives a single entry per CDR3 protein. The table includes 200,000 to 250,000 distinct CDR3 sequences, about 96% detected once. The germline V and J ends were trimmed by 5 bases and 0 bases, with 14 bases remaining between them. The CDR3 is made up of 16 amino acids. Germline V gives CDR1 MDHEN, CDR2 SYDVKM. This sequence was found in a human donor with multiple sclerosis. V gene TRBV28 combines with J gene TRBJ1-5; D possibly corresponds to TRBD1 (5 bases). The material sequenced was CD4+ T cells from PBMCs. CDR3 nucleotides: TGTGCCAGCAGTCAAATGGGACTTTATAGCAATCAGCCCCAGCATTTT. Protein sequence: CASSQMGLYSNQPQHF.